The 17 T cell receptor beta chains reported below all come from one sample, sequenced in a study of T cell repertoires in cytomegalovirus infection (dated by TCRdb to between 2017 and 2020). For sequencing, an Illumina HiSeq 1500 was employed. Starting from the raw public reads, TCRdb applied fastp trimming at Q25, assembled clones with MiXCR and retained in-frame beta chains. Entries are consolidated by CDR3 protein sequence, retaining the most common genes and DNA. Within this sample are roughly 340,000 distinct CDR3 sequences, with about 29% of them counted one time only. The top ten hold roughly 20% of the sample. Read against the paper, the sample's treatment or condition label means: in vitro stimulation with specific CMV peptide epitopes to enrich CMV-specific T cells. Their antigens are not known. The sample was cultured PBMCs, taken from culture after CMV antigen stimulation. These TCRs come from a human donor in good health (CMV status not recorded). Some clones in this sample may be carry-over from other donors' samples.

The chain uses TRBV5-4 and TRBJ2-3, with 10 bases lining up with TRBD2. Looked up from germline, CDR1 is SGHNT and CDR2 is YYREEE (reference sequence). The trim removed 4 bases at V and 4 bases at J, leaving 6 bases unmatched. This CDR3 region has 15 residues. CDR3 loop: CASSVPLAGADTQYF. The CDR3, as DNA: TGTGCCAGCAGCGTGCCTCTAGCGGGAGCAGATACGCAGTATTTT. The whole variable domain, remainder taken from reference TRBV5-4 and TRBJ2-3, is ETGVTQSPTHLIKTRGQQVTLRCSSQSGHNTVSWYQQALGQGPQFIFQYYREEENGRGNFPPRFSGLQFPNYSSELNVNALELDDSALYLCASSVPLAGADTQYFGPGTRLTVL.

This clonotype occurred a few times. The chain uses TRBV6-1 and TRBJ2-7; D gene ambiguous. Germline V CDR1 and CDR2: MNHNS, SASEGT. Trimming cost V 3 bases and J 7 bases, with 10 bases left between them. The CDR3 contains 12 residues. Here the CDR3 reads CASSETKGEQYF. The CDR3 bases are TGTGCCAGCAGTGAGACCAAGGGTGAGCAGTACTTC.

The chain is built from TRBV5-6 and TRBJ1-2; 7 bases map to TRBD1. CDR1 SGHDT and CDR2 YYEEEE come from the germline V gene. CDR3 length equals 11 residues. V was clipped by 4 bases and J by 13 bases; unmatched bases: 7. The DNA of the CDR3 is TGTGCCAGCAGCGAGGACAGGCCTATCACCTTC. This sequence encodes CASSEDRPITF.

In its sample, this clonotype was seen once. With a much larger clone just one base away, this may be a read error. This chain joins TRBV7-2 and TRBJ1-2; tentatively, D is TRBD1 (6 bases). Trimming removed 7 bases from V and 6 bases from J, with 21 bases in between. This CDR3 region has 15 residues. Per germline, CDR1 SGHTA and CDR2 FQGNSA. The CDR3 nucleotides are TGTGCCAGCATCCCAACTCACCAGGGGAACAATGGCTACACCTTC. This translates into CASIPTHQGNNGYTF.

This clonotype came up a few times. The chain employs TRBV19 and TRBJ2-6; perhaps TRBD1 as D (5 bases). The ends were cut back, 6 bases at V and 0 bases at J, with 18 bases in the middle. The CDR3 totals 18 residues. CDR1 is LNHDA and CDR2 is SQIVND in the germline V gene (reference sequence). Here the CDR3 reads CASSIQGRFSSGANVLTF. In nucleotides, the CDR3 is TGTGCCAGTAGCATTCAGGGCAGATTTTCCTCTGGGGCCAACGTCCTGACTTTC.

This chain links TRBV10-3 with TRBJ2-7; D gene unclear. V shed 4 bases and J shed 1 base, with 11 bases lying between them. Looked up from germline, CDR1 is ENHRY and CDR2 is SYGVKD. The CDR3 totals 14 residues. In DNA, the CDR3 is TGTGCCATCAGTGCAGGAATTAGATCCTACGAGCAGTACTTC. This translates into CAISAGIRSYEQYF.

This chain links TRBV7-6 with TRBJ2-5; perhaps TRBD2 as D (5 bases). Germline CDR1 and CDR2: SGHVS and FNYEAQ. The ends were cut back, 5 bases at V and 4 bases at J, with 14 bases in the middle. The CDR3 extends over 14 amino acids. The CDR3 DNA follows: TGTGCCAGCAGCCGTAGACTACCTGGAGAGACCCAGTACTTC. Protein: CASSRRLPGETQYF.

In its sample, this clonotype was seen many times. The rearrangement joins TRBV7-3 to TRBJ1-6; D gene uncertain. The CDR3 is 17 residues long. Germline V gives CDR1 SGHTA, CDR2 FQGTGA. Trimming took 2 bases from V and 0 from J, leaving 11 bases between them. CDR3: CASSLRAVSSYNSPLHF. The DNA for the CDR3 is TGTGCCAGCAGCTTACGGGCGGTGAGCTCCTATAATTCACCCCTCCACTTT.

CDR3 sequence reads: CASSSAGGGYGYTF. CDR3 DNA: TGTGCCAGCAGTTCGGCAGGGGGCGGGTATGGCTACACCTTC. The chain employs TRBV12-3 or TRBV12-4 and TRBJ1-2; 8 nucleotides match TRBD1. V gave up 4 bases and J gave up 5 bases; unmatched junction bases: 6. The CDR3 totals 14 residues.

This clonotype was found a few times. The rearrangement links TRBV29-1 to TRBJ1-1; 7 bases map to TRBD1. With V trimmed by 7 bases and J by 0 bases, 5 bases remained unmatched. Germline CDR1 reads SQVTM; CDR2 reads ANQGSEA. This CDR3 region has 13 residues. In nucleotides, the CDR3 is TGCAGCGCCCGGGACAGCCTGAACACTGAAGCTTTCTTT. This codes for CSARDSLNTEAFF.

There are a few counts of this clonotype. The chain recombines TRBV24-1 with TRBJ2-1, with D perhaps TRBD1 or TRBD2 (5 bases each). The CDR3 length is 13 residues. Germline CDR1 is KGHDR and CDR2 is SFDVKD. V dropped 7 bases and J dropped 6 bases, with 12 bases sitting between them. In nucleotides, the CDR3 is TGTGCCACCAGCGTTCCCGGGACCAATGAGCAGTTCTTC. It yields the protein CATSVPGTNEQFF.

The rearrangement uses TRBV9 and TRBJ2-7, with TRBD2 matching over 9 bases. This CDR3 is built from 14 residues. Germline trimming cut 3 bases from V and 4 bases from J; bases unmatched to any gene: 5. Germline CDR1 and CDR2: SGDLS and YYNGEE. The CDR3 protein is CASSGIAGAYEQYF. CDR3 nucleotide sequence: TGTGCCAGCAGCGGGATAGCGGGGGCGTACGAGCAGTACTTC.

V gene TRBV3-1 combines with J gene TRBJ2-1; D is undetermined. This CDR3 contains 16 residues. V was trimmed by 0 bases and J by 6 bases, leaving 15 bases between them. Germline CDR1 reads LGHDT; CDR2 reads YNNKEL (reference sequence). In DNA form, the CDR3 reads TGTGCCAGCAGCCAAGAAGGAGCCCTCCGCCCCAATGAGCAGTTCTTC. It encodes CASSQEGALRPNEQFF.

The chain employs TRBV28 and TRBJ1-2; 9 nucleotides agree with TRBD1. This CDR3 is built from 17 residues. Trimming at V came to 2 bases and at J to 4 bases, leaving 11 bases not matched to a gene. Per germline, CDR1 MDHEN and CDR2 SYDVKM. In DNA, the CDR3 is TGTGCCAGCAGTTTAATGGGACAGGGACCGCGAGGCTATGGCTACACCTTC. Encoded protein: CASSLMGQGPRGYGYTF.

The chain recombines TRBV7-2 with TRBJ2-3, with no clear D. V shed 4 bases and J shed 12 bases, with 2 bases lying between them. This CDR3 spans 8 amino acids. Per the germline V gene, CDR1 is SGHTA and CDR2 is FQGNSA. CDR3 nucleotides: TGTGCCAGCAGCTATCAGTATTTT. Translation gives CASSYQYF. The complete variable domain, with remaining parts taken from reference TRBV7-2 and TRBJ2-3, reads GAGVSQSPSNKVTEKGKDVELRCDPISGHTALYWYRQSLGQGLEFLIYFQGNSAPDKSGLPSDRFSAERTGGSVSTLTIQRTQQEDSAVYLCASSYQYFGPGTRLTVL.

This clonotype was seen a few times. This chain uses TRBV7-8 with TRBJ2-7; no clear D. CDR3 length: 15 amino acids. V was clipped by 5 bases and J by 2 bases, with 16 bases between them. From germline, CDR1 is SGHVS and CDR2 FQNEAQ. CDR3 amino acids: CASSLFGGTTYEQYF. In DNA, the CDR3 is TGTGCCAGCAGCCTTTTTGGCGGTACTACCTACGAGCAGTACTTC.

The rearrangement uses TRBV7-3 and TRBJ2-2; no reliable D call. V shed 0 bases and J shed 6 bases, with 5 bases lying between them. Germline values: CDR1 SGHTA, CDR2 FQGTGA. This CDR3 has 13 residues. The CDR3: CASSLTTPGELFF. The CDR3 coding sequence is TGTGCCAGCAGCTTAACAACACCCGGGGAGCTGTTTTTT.